This T cell receptor beta chain was obtained from a study of blood T cells in healthy people across ages. The use of a sample-barcoded 5' primer and a J-beta primer mix characterized a second PCR of about 6 to 12 cycles. TCRdb independently ran MiXCR on the 5' RACE reads; one entry per CDR3 protein. Of 700,000 to 900,000 distinct CDR3 sequences listed, 20% to 30% are singletons. For every donor, a draw yielded about 10 milliliters of peripheral blood. The CDR3 is 16 residues long. Trimming removed 0 bases at V and 6 bases at J, with 18 bases between. Germline-derived CDR1 and CDR2 are SGHRS and YFSETQ. This clonotype was counted a few times. The data also belong to a second study, concerning T cells of mothers and their children. This second study says: Overlap ran slightly, non-significantly higher for related than unrelated mother-child pairs.

The receptor's source is a boy aged 5-17 years in good health. Sequencing was done on a sample of blood. The chain uses TRBV5-1 and TRBJ1-1, with D perhaps matching TRBD1 (5 bases). DNA for the CDR3: TGCGCCAGCAGCTTGGTAGGGGCGTCACCGGTTTCTGAAGCTTTCTTT. Protein product: CASSLVGASPVSEAFF.